One and the same sample provided the 27 T cell receptor beta chains below, sequenced in a study of early T cells in non-severe SARS-CoV-2 infection. MiXCR, run by TCRdb on the 5' RACE reads, gives a single entry per CDR3 protein. The table lists over 55,000 distinct CDR3 sequences, less than 10% of them singletons. Input material: whole blood. All receptors derive from an adult who was a healthcare worker with PCR-confirmed SARS-CoV-2 infection or an uninfected control (not recorded which).

This sequence joins TRBV10-3 and TRBJ2-1; 11 bases agree with TRBD2. There are 13 residues in the CDR3. The V and J ends lost 6 bases and 6 bases, in that order; junction bases with no gene match: 1. Germline assignment: CDR1 ENHRY and CDR2 SYGVKD. In DNA form, the CDR3 reads TGTGCCATCAGGGGGACTAGCGGCAATGAGCAGTTCTTC. It translates to CAIRGTSGNEQFF.

This clonotype turned up a few times. The chain is built from TRBV3-1 and TRBJ1-3; 7 nucleotides align to TRBD1. Germline V gene data show CDR1 as LGHDT and CDR2 as YNNKEL (reference sequence). V lost 3 bases, J lost 0 bases, and 5 bases stayed unmatched. CDR3 length: 16 amino acids. DNA for the CDR3: TGTGCCAGCAGCCATTTTCGGACAGGCTCTGGAAACACCATATATTTT. Protein: CASSHFRTGSGNTIYF.

This clonotype was observed a handful of times. The chain combines TRBV5-1 with TRBJ1-4, with D possibly being TRBD1 (5 bases). CDR1 is SGHRS, CDR2 YFSETQ, per germline. The CDR3 is made up of 18 amino acids. Trimming took off 4 bases at V and 5 bases at J, with 24 bases between the two ends. The CDR3 region has the DNA TGCGCCAGCAGCCCGCCGGTAGTGGGGACCGAGGGCAATGAAAAACTGTTTTTT. It encodes CASSPPVVGTEGNEKLFF. The full variable domain, rest sourced from reference TRBV5-1 and TRBJ1-4, is KAGVTQTPRYLIKTRGQQVTLSCSPISGHRSVSWYQQTPGQGLQFLFEYFSETQRNKGNFPGRFSGRQFSNSRSEMNVSTLELGDSALYLCASSPPVVGTEGNEKLFFGSGTQLSVL.

At least ten counts were recorded for this clonotype. This sequence joins TRBV4-2 and TRBJ2-3, with TRBD2 matching over 11 bases. Germline loops: CDR1 LGHNA, CDR2 YNFKEQ. There are 17 residues in the CDR3. Unmatched junction bases numbered 11, after V lost 4 bases and J lost 5 bases. CDR3 sequence reads: CASSPLAGGGSRDTQYF. The DNA of the CDR3 is TGTGCCAGCAGCCCCTTAGCGGGGGGGGGCTCAAGAGATACGCAGTATTTT.

This clonotype was seen repeatedly, ten times or more. The rearrangement uses TRBV12-5 and TRBJ2-1; the D call may be TRBD1 or TRBD2 (6 bases each). The CDR3 sequence is 16 residues long. Deletions cut 4 bases from V and 3 bases from J, with 16 bases between. Germline V gives CDR1 LGHNT, CDR2 FRNRAP. CDR3 in DNA: TGTGCTAGTGGTTCCCAGGGGCGGGGTCTCTACAATGAGCAGTTCTTC. This translates into CASGSQGRGLYNEQFF.

This clonotype was recorded at least ten times. This chain links TRBV20-1 with TRBJ2-3; D unclear. The CDR3 has 14 residues. Trimming left V 0 bases short and J 5 bases short, with 12 bases between. Germline assignment: CDR1 DFQATT and CDR2 SNEGSKA (reference sequence). CDR3 sequence: CSARDSGFQDTQYF. DNA for the CDR3: TGCAGTGCTAGAGATTCCGGGTTTCAAGATACGCAGTATTTT.

This clonotype was counted between two and nine times. The chain uses TRBV5-5 and TRBJ2-5, with a tentative D call TRBD1 (6 bases). Germline CDR1 and CDR2: SGHKS and YYEKEE (reference sequence). V was shortened by 3 bases and J by 5 bases, with 14 bases between the two germline ends. The length of the CDR3 is 14 residues. CDR3 residues: CASSWEGGRETQYF. Written as DNA, the CDR3 is TGTGCCAGCAGCTGGGAAGGGGGAAGGGAGACCCAGTACTTC. The full variable domain, its missing parts supplied by reference TRBV5-5 and TRBJ2-5, is DAGVTQSPTHLIKTRGQQVTLRCSPISGHKSVSWYQQVLGQGPQFIFQYYEKEERGRGNFPDRFSARQFPNYSSELNVNALLLGDSALYLCASSWEGGRETQYFGPGTRLLVL.

Many counts were recorded for this clonotype. The V and J genes are TRBV7-3 and TRBJ2-1; no clear D gene. The CDR3 sequence is 15 residues long. Trimming left V 4 bases short and J 0 bases short, with 10 bases between. The germline V gene encodes CDR1 SGHTA and CDR2 FQGTGA. The CDR3 DNA follows: TGTGCCAGCAGCTCCGACGCGAGCTCCTACAATGAGCAGTTCTTC. Its protein is CASSSDASSYNEQFF. Drawing the rest from reference TRBV7-3 and TRBJ2-1, the complete variable domain is GAGVSQTPSNKVTEKGKYVELRCDPISGHTALYWYRQSLGQGPEFLIYFQGTGAADDSGLPNDRFFAVRPEGSVSTLKIQRTERGDSAVYLCASSSDASSYNEQFFGPGTRLTVL.

There are a few counts of this clonotype. The rearrangement joins TRBV6-2 or TRBV6-3 to TRBJ1-6; maybe TRBD1 (5 bases). From germline, CDR1 is MNHEY and CDR2 SVGEGT. This CDR3 is built from 14 residues. Trimming stripped 5 bases from V and 7 bases from J, with 12 bases between. The CDR3 loop is CASSEPGQNSPLHF. The CDR3 bases are TGTGCCAGCAGTGAACCGGGGCAGAATTCACCCCTCCACTTT.

This clonotype occurred many times. The chain joins TRBV12-3 or TRBV12-4 to TRBJ2-2, with 10 bases aligning to TRBD2. V gave up 6 bases and J gave up 0 bases; unmatched junction bases: 4. There are 16 residues in the CDR3. The CDR3 DNA reads as TGTGCCAGCAGCCGACTAGCGGGCTCGAACACCGGGGAGCTGTTTTTT. Its protein product is CASSRLAGSNTGELFF.

Only a few counts were recorded for this clonotype. The chain combines TRBV24-1 with TRBJ2-3; 8 bases are a match to TRBD2. V lost 9 bases, J lost 6 bases, and 10 bases stayed unmatched. The CDR3 has 14 amino acids. CDR1 and CDR2 from the germline V gene are KGHDR and SFDVKD. The CDR3 DNA reads TGTGCCACCGCCGACGGGGGGGGCCGTGATACGCAGTATTTT. Translated: CATADGGGRDTQYF.

This clonotype has just a few counts. The chain uses TRBV6-1 and TRBJ2-7, with a weak D call TRBD2 (6 bases). Per the germline V gene, CDR1 is MNHNS and CDR2 is SASEGT. CDR3 size: 16 residues. V was cut by 2 bases and J by 0 bases, with 14 bases left in between. CDR3 sequence (DNA): TGTGCCAGCAGTGAAACCCTAGCGCCAAGCTCCTACGAGCAGTACGTC. Translation: CASSETLAPSSYEQYV.

This clonotype was seen many times. The genes are TRBV6-5 and TRBJ2-2; a weak D match, TRBD1 (5 bases). Germline lookup yields CDR1 MNHEY and CDR2 SVGAGI. Deletions cut 6 bases from V and 3 bases from J, with 17 bases between. The CDR3 contains 16 residues. The CDR3 bases are TGTGCCAGCAGCCGCCTGGGCGTAGGGGACACCGGGGAGCTGTTTTTT. Encoded protein: CASSRLGVGDTGELFF.

The chain has TRBV28 and TRBJ1-4; D is unclear. Germline loops: CDR1 MDHEN, CDR2 SYDVKM. The CDR3 loop spans 13 amino acids. V was pared by 6 bases and J by 10 bases, with 15 bases between. CDR3 sequence reads: CASRRTEDLKLFF. CDR3 DNA: TGTGCCAGCAGGAGAACGGAGGACCTAAAACTGTTTTTT.

The rearrangement links TRBV12-3 or TRBV12-4 to TRBJ1-6, with a weak D call TRBD1 (5 bases). The CDR3 runs 12 residues. The V and J ends lost 3 bases and 9 bases respectively, with 6 bases between them. The CDR3: CASSFGGSPLHF. DNA for the CDR3: TGTGCCAGCAGTTTCGGGGGTTCACCCCTCCACTTT.

The sample holds many counts of this clonotype. The chain recombines TRBV7-9 with TRBJ2-3, with unresolved D. CDR1 is SEHNR, CDR2 FQNEAQ, per germline (reference sequence). This CDR3 contains 14 residues. Trimming left V 11 bases short and J 0 bases short, with 15 bases between. CDR3 sequence: CAAAHKVSTDTQYF. CDR3 nucleotides: TGTGCCGCCGCTCATAAAGTGAGCACAGATACGCAGTATTTT.

V gene TRBV3-1 combines with J gene TRBJ2-2; 8 bases agree with TRBD2. Germline CDR1 reads LGHDT; CDR2 reads YNNKEL (reference sequence). The length of the CDR3 is 15 residues. The J segment lost 5 bases and the V segment lost 3 bases, leaving 5 bases of the junction unmatched. This CDR3 is CASSQLSSGTGELFF. The CDR3 DNA sequence: TGTGCCAGCAGCCAGCTGTCTAGCGGGACCGGGGAGCTGTTTTTT.

The chain combines TRBV29-1 with TRBJ2-3; 16 bases align to TRBD2. The CDR3 contains 16 residues. J gave up 7 bases and V 6 bases, and 10 bases lay outside the gene matches. Germline V gene data show CDR1 as SQVTM and CDR2 as ANQGSEA. CDR3 sequence (DNA): TGCAGCGTCGGTGGGACTAGCGGGGGGGCCTTGAATACGCAGTATTTT. This encodes CSVGGTSGGALNTQYF.

The J gene is TRBJ1-6, the V gene TRBV5-6; 7 bases are a match to TRBD1. There are 14 residues in the CDR3. J was trimmed by 6 bases and V by 5 bases; bases with no gene match: 5. Germline-derived CDR1 and CDR2 are SGHDT and YYEEEE. The CDR3 here is CASSSGQLNSPLHF. CDR3 in DNA: TGTGCCAGCAGTTCGGGACAGCTTAATTCACCCCTCCACTTT.

Ten or more counts support this clonotype. V is TRBV12-3 or TRBV12-4 and J is TRBJ2-1; no definite D call. V was shortened by 2 bases and J by 7 bases, with 6 bases between the two germline ends. The CDR3 runs to 12 residues. The CDR3 reads CASSLSINEQFF. In nucleotides, the CDR3 is TGTGCCAGCAGTTTATCTATTAATGAGCAGTTCTTC.

This clonotype was observed at least ten times. This sequence joins TRBV3-1 and TRBJ1-3; D ambiguous. Trimming removed 2 bases at V and 0 bases at J, with 8 bases between. The CDR3 is 15 residues long. CDR1 and CDR2 (germline): LGHDT, YNNKEL (reference sequence). In DNA, the CDR3 is TGTGCCAGCAGCCAACCCAGACTCTCTGGAAACACCATATATTTT. It specifies CASSQPRLSGNTIYF.

Many counts were recorded for this clonotype. The chain recombines TRBV3-1 with TRBJ2-2; TRBD2 aligns across 11 bases. CDR3 length equals 17 residues. The germline V gene encodes CDR1 LGHDT and CDR2 YNNKEL (reference sequence). J gave up 6 bases and V 1 base, and 7 bases lay outside the gene matches. CDR3 residues: CASSQVVAGGPAGELFF. In DNA form, the CDR3 reads TGTGCCAGCAGCCAAGTGGTAGCGGGGGGGCCCGCCGGGGAGCTGTTTTTT.

The chain combines TRBV6-2 or TRBV6-3 with TRBJ2-5; unclear D gene. With 4 bases removed from V and 5 bases from J, the gap between germline ends came to 14 bases. Germline V lookup: CDR1 MNHEY, CDR2 SVGEGT. The CDR3 totals 14 residues. CDR3 DNA sequence: TGTGCCAGCAGTTGGAGACCGCCACCCGAGACCCAGTACTTC. It encodes CASSWRPPPETQYF.

This clonotype was counted a few times. The chain employs TRBV20-1 and TRBJ2-3; D is undetermined. The ends were cut back, 7 bases at V and 3 bases at J, with 5 bases in the middle. Germline values: CDR1 DFQATT, CDR2 SNEGSKA (reference sequence). The CDR3 covers 10 residues. Here the CDR3 DNA reads TGCAGTGGATCGACAGATACGCAGTATTTT. It specifies CSGSTDTQYF.

The J gene is TRBJ2-3, the V gene TRBV5-5; D call uncertain. The germline gives CDR1 SGHKS, CDR2 YYEKEE (reference sequence). V was cut by 3 bases and J by 4 bases, with 12 bases left in between. The CDR3 has 14 residues. The CDR3 sequence is CASSSPKLADTQYF. The CDR3 region has the DNA TGTGCCAGCAGCTCCCCGAAGTTAGCAGATACGCAGTATTTT.

The chain is built from TRBV15 and TRBJ2-1; D gene unclear. CDR1 and CDR2 (germline): LNHNV, YYDKDF (reference sequence). CDR3 size: 16 residues. Trimming removed 3 bases from V and 2 bases from J, with 14 bases in between. The CDR3 loop is CATSSDSHGPYNEQFF. CDR3 coding DNA: TGTGCCACCAGCAGCGATTCACACGGACCCTACAATGAGCAGTTCTTC.

The chain uses TRBV5-1 and TRBJ2-7; 7 bases are shared with TRBD1. Per germline, CDR1 SGHRS and CDR2 YFSETQ. V lost 6 bases to trimming and J lost 4 bases; unmatched junction nucleotides: 25. This CDR3 has 19 residues. The CDR3 region has the DNA TGCGCCAGCATCAGGAACGGACAGGTGCGTATGACGAACCCATACGAGCAGTACGTC. This gives the protein CASIRNGQVRMTNPYEQYV.